These 20 T cell receptor beta chains share one sample of origin, sequenced in a study of shared clonotypes between healthy human individuals. Libraries were prepared by immunoSEQ multiplex PCR; TCRdb keeps only in-frame clonotypes and omits some of them. The top ten hold roughly 13% of the sample, which has roughly 490,000 clones, about 82% seen once. Sample: PBMCs. The receptors shown here come from a woman aged 35 to 49 in good health. Some clones in this sample may be carry-over from other donors' samples.

The V and J genes are TRBV20-1 and TRBJ2-1; D remains unclear. Germline lookup yields CDR1 DFQATT and CDR2 SNEGSKA (reference sequence). The CDR3 spans 10 residues. V was pared by 6 bases and J by 5 bases, with 5 bases between. The CDR3 region is CSAADNEQFF. The CDR3 bases are TGCAGTGCCGCCGACAATGAGCAGTTCTTC.

This rearrangement joins TRBV11-2 to TRBJ2-3, with TRBD2 matching 10 bases. From germline, CDR1 is SGHAT and CDR2 FQNNGV. V was pared by 1 base and J by 3 bases, with 4 bases of the junction left unmatched. The CDR3 is 16 amino acids. The CDR3 loop reads CASSLGASGSTDTQYF. CDR3 in DNA: TGTGCCAGCAGCTTAGGGGCTAGCGGGAGTACAGATACGCAGTATTTT. The full variable domain, in which reference TRBV11-2 and TRBJ2-3 provide the parts outside the CDR3, is EAGVAQSPRYKIIEKRQSVAFWCNPISGHATLYWYQQILGQGPKLLIQFQNNGVVDDSQLPKDRFSAERLKGVDSTLKIQPAKLEDSAVYLCASSLGASGSTDTQYFGPGTRLTVL.

This clone was found a few times. J is TRBJ2-4 and V is TRBV19; a weak D match, TRBD1 (6 bases). Germline V CDR1 and CDR2: LNHDA, SQIVND (reference sequence). V dropped 4 bases and J dropped 3 bases, with 13 bases sitting between them. The CDR3 length is 15 residues. This CDR3 is CASSTPQGFKNIQYF. The CDR3 bases are TGTGCCAGTAGTACCCCACAGGGATTCAAAAACATTCAGTACTTC.

V usage is TRBV27 and J usage is TRBJ2-3; D not certain. Trimming shortened V by 11 bases and J by 6 bases, and 27 bases separated the two germline ends. There are 16 residues in the CDR3. CDR1 and CDR2 (germline): MNHEY, SMNVEV (reference sequence). The chain's CDR3 is CASSWRPVPHRDTQYF. CDR3 nucleotides: TGTGCCTCCAGCTGGCGCCCAGTCCCTCATCGGGATACGCAGTATTTT.

On this clone itself: Additional DNA sequences in this sample encode the identical CDR3. The rearrangement joins TRBV29-1 to TRBJ1-5; a weak D match, TRBD1 (6 bases). CDR3 size: 14 residues. Between the trimmed V and J ends, which lost 6 bases and 3 bases, there was a span of 15 bases. The germline CDR1 and CDR2 sequences are SQVTM and ANQGSEA. The DNA for the CDR3 is TGCAGCGTAGCAGGGGTCGACCCCAATCAGCCCCAGCATTTT. Protein: CSVAGVDPNQPQHF.

This clone was seen a single time. The chain uses TRBV9 and TRBJ2-3; D is possibly TRBD2 (5 bases). With 4 bases removed from V and 2 bases from J, the gap between germline ends came to 14 bases. The CDR3 is 15 residues long. Looked up from germline, CDR1 is SGDLS and CDR2 is YYNGEE. The CDR3 spells CASSPRGFLTDTQYF. The CDR3 DNA reads as TGTGCCAGCAGCCCCCGGGGTTTCCTCACAGATACGCAGTATTTT.

Worth noting for this clone: This clone may be a read error of a much larger clone one base away. This rearrangement joins TRBV6-1 to TRBJ2-7, with a weak D call TRBD2 (5 bases). This CDR3 is 13 amino acids long. Germline V lookup: CDR1 MNHNS, CDR2 SASEGT. The DNA for the CDR3 is TGTGCCACCCAGAACCGGGGTATCTGCGAGCAGCACTTC. It is translated as CATQNRGICEQHF.

J is TRBJ1-5 and V is TRBV30; D perhaps matches TRBD1 (6 bases). The V and J ends lost 2 bases and 9 bases respectively, with 11 bases between them. Germline V gives CDR1 GTSNPN, CDR2 SVGIG (reference sequence). The CDR3 covers 12 residues. The CDR3 DNA reads as TGTGCCTGGAGTACCGGACAGCTGCCCCAGCATTTT. Residues: CAWSTGQLPQHF.

This chain uses TRBV6-6 with TRBJ2-1, with 7 bases matching TRBD1. This CDR3 has 13 amino acids. From germline, CDR1 is MNHNY and CDR2 SVGAGI (reference sequence). Germline trimming cut 6 bases from V and 9 bases from J; bases unmatched to any gene: 8. The CDR3 loop reads CASSPGTDSEQFF. The CDR3 DNA sequence: TGTGCCAGCAGCCCTGGGACAGATAGTGAGCAGTTCTTC.

The rearrangement links TRBV19 to TRBJ1-1; tentative D call: TRBD1 (5 bases). Trimming cost V 5 bases and J 11 bases, with 18 bases left between them. Germline assignment: CDR1 LNHDA and CDR2 SQIVND (reference sequence). CDR3 size: 13 residues. Here the CDR3 reads CASSRDGSMSAFF. In nucleotides, the CDR3 is TGTGCCAGTAGTCGGGACGGTTCAATGTCGGCTTTCTTT.

CDR3 region: CAWSVQGRGMNTEAFF. The CDR3 region has the DNA TGTGCCTGGAGTGTACAGGGTCGTGGCATGAACACTGAAGCTTTCTTT. This rearrangement joins TRBV30 to TRBJ1-1, with a tentative D call TRBD1 (6 bases). V dropped 0 bases and J dropped 0 bases, with 14 bases sitting between them. From germline, CDR1 is GTSNPN and CDR2 SVGIG (reference sequence). CDR3 size: 16 residues.

This clone has only a few counts. CDR3: CASSDRDRGFATEAFF. The CDR3 region has the DNA TGTGCCAGCAGCGACCGGGACAGGGGGTTTGCCACTGAAGCTTTCTTT. V gene TRBV5-4 combines with J gene TRBJ1-1; 11 bases map to TRBD1. V shed 4 bases and J 4 bases; nucleotides not matched to a gene: 9. The CDR3 is 16 amino acids. Germline V gene data show CDR1 as SGHNT and CDR2 as YYREEE (reference sequence).

The chain carries TRBV15 and TRBJ2-7, with 9 bases fitting TRBD2. This CDR3 has 15 residues. Losses at the gene ends were 5 bases for V and 3 bases for J; bases not matched to a gene: 8. Per germline, CDR1 LNHNV and CDR2 YYDKDF (reference sequence). CDR3 DNA sequence: TGTGCCACCAGCGAAAGCGGGAGGAGTCTCTACGAGCAGTACTTC. It translates to CATSESGRSLYEQYF.

Many counts were recorded for this clone. Additional DNA sequences in this sample encode the identical CDR3. The chain recombines TRBV6-1 with TRBJ1-1; TRBD1 might be the D (5 bases). The length of the CDR3 is 12 residues. The V end was cut by 5 bases, the J end by 3 bases, with 7 bases between. Looked up from germline, CDR1 is MNHNS and CDR2 is SASEGT. CDR3 protein: CASSPTDTEAFF. CDR3 nucleotide sequence: TGTGCCAGCAGTCCGACAGACACTGAAGCTTTCTTT.

About this clone itself: At the DNA level, this CDR3 is encoded by other sequences in the same sample as well. The chain recombines TRBV5-1 with TRBJ2-7; D ambiguous. V lost 0 bases, J lost 4 bases, and 8 bases lay in between. This CDR3 comprises 13 residues. In germline, CDR1 is SGHRS, CDR2 YFSETQ. CDR3: CASSLEGVYEQYF. For the CDR3, the DNA is TGCGCCAGCAGCTTGGAGGGTGTTTACGAGCAGTACTTC.

This clone showed up just a few times. The V and J genes are TRBV19 and TRBJ2-5; a weak D match, TRBD2 (5 bases). The CDR3 is made up of 14 amino acids. Between the trimmed V and J ends, which lost 2 bases and 1 base, there was a span of 8 bases. Germline V gene lookup returns CDR1 LNHDA and CDR2 SQIVND (reference sequence). CDR3 sequence (DNA): TGTGCCAGTAGTATAAGCGGTTCCCAAGAGACCCAGTACTTC. Translating gives CASSISGSQETQYF. Drawing the rest from reference TRBV19 and TRBJ2-5, the complete variable domain is DGGITQSPKYLFRKEGQNVTLSCEQNLNHDAMYWYRQDPGQGLRLIYYSQIVNDFQKGDIAEGYSVSREKKESFPLTVTSAQKNPTAFYLCASSISGSQETQYFGPGTRLLVL.

This clone was counted only a few times. This chain connects TRBV7-9 to TRBJ1-1; TRBD1 aligns across 7 bases. In germline, CDR1 is SEHNR, CDR2 FQNEAQ (reference sequence). This CDR3 comprises 12 residues. Unmatched junction bases numbered 3, after V lost 5 bases and J lost 6 bases. The CDR3 coding sequence is TGTGCCAGCAGCCTCCAGGGGGCTGAAGCTTTCTTT. Protein product: CASSLQGAEAFF.

This clone was found many times. V usage is TRBV27 and J usage is TRBJ1-1; 7 bases fit TRBD1. The V gene's germline CDR1 is MNHEY and CDR2 SMNVEV (reference sequence). CDR3 size: 16 residues. After removal of 1 base from V and 1 base from J, the junction contained 6 bases not matched to a gene. Here the CDR3 DNA reads TGTGCCAGCAGTTTATATGAGGGGGCCGGGAACACTGAAGCTTTCTTT. Translation: CASSLYEGAGNTEAFF.

The CDR3 reads CASSGAGSTGELFF. Written as DNA, the CDR3 is TGCGCCAGCAGCGGAGCGGGGAGCACCGGGGAGCTGTTTTTT. The chain employs TRBV5-1 and TRBJ2-2, with TRBD2 identical over 7 bases. The germline gives CDR1 SGHRS, CDR2 YFSETQ. This CDR3 is 14 amino acids long. Unmatched junction bases numbered 4, after V lost 4 bases and J lost 4 bases.

The chain joins TRBV11-2 to TRBJ2-2; D not certain. The CDR3 extends over 14 amino acids. Germline-derived CDR1 and CDR2 are SGHAT and FQNNGV. Between the trimmed V and J ends, which lost 3 bases and 6 bases, there was a span of 11 bases. The CDR3 here is CASSFSPSAGELFF. The CDR3 bases are TGTGCCAGCAGCTTCTCGCCCTCCGCCGGGGAGCTGTTTTTT.